This T cell receptor beta chain originates from a study of blood T cells in healthy people across ages (dated by TCRdb to about 2015). Concerning the study at large: Template switching captured roughly one uniquely barcoded TCR beta cDNA molecule per two T cells in model experiments. To track age-related changes in TCR beta repertoire diversity, the study relied on deep sequencing normalized with unique cDNA molecular identifiers. Donors were grouped into four age groups: young (average roughly 16 years), middle-aged (39), aged (around 62) and long-lived (about 90). Two additional independent replicas of 1 million unique cDNA reads from the same blood draw were analyzed for two donors (one aged 18 to 30 and one aged 80 or older).

As to this clonotype: Its target antigen remains unknown. No clone much larger than this one lies a single base away; base qualities are absent.

V drops 2 bases and J drops 8 bases, leaving 9 bases in between. The CDR3 spans 12 residues, from the cysteine through the phenylalanine. The kept DNA is CDR3 alone, 36 bases in frame from the first base. CDR1 and CDR2 are read off the germline V gene as SGHTA and FQGNSA. Beyond this particular receptor, the publication reports: Estimates of total diversity based on one million sequenced T cells were considered lower bounds and underestimates. The percentage of naive T cells measured by flow cytometry correlated strongly with observed TCR beta diversity. Since profiling was done on bulk unsorted PBMCs, naive and antigen-experienced compartments could not be conclusively compared. Observed TCR beta diversity per million T cells fell roughly linearly with age, and a significant reduction was already apparent by age around 40. Because donor CMV infection status was unknown, age-related changes in expanded clonotypes were potentially confounded. The long-lived group showed more naive CD4+ T cells, fewer expanded clones and increased TCR diversity than the aged group, suggesting age selection.

Library preparation used 5' RACE. Sequencer: Illumina HiSeq 2500. A second PCR of about 7 to 12 cycles was performed with a sample-barcoded 5' primer and a J-beta primer mix. A unique molecular identifier was introduced onto each TCR beta cDNA molecule by a template-switch 5' adaptor carrying 12 random nucleotides. At least 3 million CDR3-containing paired-end reads were obtained from each sample. First-strand cDNA synthesis was performed from all RNA using the Mint cDNA synthesis kit, with priming by a TRBC-specific oligonucleotide. Following uracil-DNA glycosylase treatment, all cDNA underwent a first 18-cycle PCR with the universal primers M1SS and BC2_uni_R. Processing in the source paper ran as follows. Each sample was normalized by randomly selecting 1 million high-quality reads, each carrying a distinct molecular identifier. Reads sharing molecular identifiers were discarded rather than binned into consensus sequences. MiTCR, set to a Q25 quality threshold and the strictest error-elimination algorithm, was used for CDR3 identification, clonotype clustering and error correction. A nonparametric unseen species model with Euler transformation was used to estimate a lower bound on total TCR beta diversity. In-frame beta chains were kept once TCRdb had trimmed the public reads at Q25 with fastp and called clones with MiXCR. Each record represents a unique CDR3 protein, reported with the most common genes and DNA among its rows. V and J calls and clone size were set by TCRdb, not the authors. The sample data list more than 650,000 distinct CDR3 sequences, and around 25% of these were observed just once. The ten biggest clones cover 2.5% to 3.5% of the sample.

Donors were 30 to 45 systemically healthy Caucasian individuals from Russia aged about 6 to 100 years. About 10 milliliters of peripheral blood were collected from each donor into EDTA-treated Vacutainer tubes. Ficoll-Paque density-gradient centrifugation was used to isolate PBMCs, with at least 6 million obtained per sample. Total RNA, at least 5.5 micrograms per sample, was extracted from PBMCs with Trizol reagent. The percentages of naive CD45RAhigh/CD27high T cells were determined by flow cytometry on a PBMC aliquot from every donor. The same data also went into a second study, on T cells of mothers and their children. In that second paper, the authors write: Donors were nine systemically healthy Caucasian individuals: three mothers and their six children. cDNA synthesis consumed the entire amount of extracted RNA, loaded at approximately 1.6 ug RNA in each 15 ul reaction. In the second PCR, the M1S primer added sample barcodes and 2-4 random nucleotides. Over 8 million TCR beta CDR3 reads were obtained for each mother, and about 3 million reads were obtained for each child. Thymic selection similarly shapes TCR recombination output in related and unrelated pairs, with minor effect from inherited differences. Normalized repertoire overlap was always slightly but never significantly higher in related than unrelated mother-child pairs. No persistent microchimeric T cell clones were detected, at a sensitivity of around 97 clones per million clonotypes. In the study, deep NGS was used to compare the TCR beta repertoires of mothers and children, and features distinguishing related mother-child pairs from unrelated individuals were sought. On average, the children were roughly 10 +/- 4 years old, while the mothers were approximately 41 +/- 4 years old. After adapter ligation with NEBNext reagents, the libraries were sequenced on Illumina HiSeq 2000 with 100+100 nt paired-end reads. To avoid cross-contamination, the mother libraries and the child libraries were prepared a month apart and sequenced in separate runs. Between roughly 500,000 and 2,300,000 distinct TCR beta clonotypes were identified per donor. Naive TCR beta clonotypes were estimated from low-frequency clonotypes matched to each donor's FACS-determined naive share, without sorting.

What was sequenced was blood. The TCR comes from a boy under 18 in good health. The chain is assembled from TRBV7-2 and TRBJ1-1; no D gene call is confident. The encoded CDR3 is CASSLIAEEAFF. The DNA is as follows: TGTGCCAGCAGCTTAATCGCGGAGGAAGCTTTCTTT.